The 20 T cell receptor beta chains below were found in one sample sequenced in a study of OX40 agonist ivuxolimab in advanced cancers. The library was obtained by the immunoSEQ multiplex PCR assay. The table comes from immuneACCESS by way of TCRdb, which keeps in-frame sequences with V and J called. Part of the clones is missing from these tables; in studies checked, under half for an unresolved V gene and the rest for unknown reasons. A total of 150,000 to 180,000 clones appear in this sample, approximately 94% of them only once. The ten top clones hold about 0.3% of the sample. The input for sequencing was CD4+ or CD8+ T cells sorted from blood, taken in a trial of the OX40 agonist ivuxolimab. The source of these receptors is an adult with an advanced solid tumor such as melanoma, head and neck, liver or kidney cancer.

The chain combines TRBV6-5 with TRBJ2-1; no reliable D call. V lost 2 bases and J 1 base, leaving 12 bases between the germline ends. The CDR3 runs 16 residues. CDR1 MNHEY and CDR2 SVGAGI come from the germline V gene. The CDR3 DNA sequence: TGTGCCAGCAGTTACCTAAGGGCAGTTTCCTACAATGAGCAGTTCTTC. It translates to CASSYLRAVSYNEQFF.

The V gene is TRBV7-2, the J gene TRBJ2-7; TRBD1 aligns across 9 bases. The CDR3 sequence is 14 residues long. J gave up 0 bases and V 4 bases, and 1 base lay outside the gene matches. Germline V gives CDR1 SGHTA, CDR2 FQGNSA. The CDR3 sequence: CASSSGQGSYEQYF. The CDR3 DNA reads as TGTGCCAGCAGCTCGGGACAGGGCTCCTACGAGCAGTACTTC.

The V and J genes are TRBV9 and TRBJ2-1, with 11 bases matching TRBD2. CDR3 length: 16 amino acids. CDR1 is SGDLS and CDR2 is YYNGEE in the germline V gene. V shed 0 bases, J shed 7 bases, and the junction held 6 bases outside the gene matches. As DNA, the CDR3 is TGTGCCAGCAGCGTAGAGAGACTAGCGGGACGAAATGAGCAGTTCTTC. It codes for CASSVERLAGRNEQFF.

The CDR3 spells CASSPSLSPPSTPATNEKLFF. CDR3 coding DNA: TGTGCCAGCAGCCCCTCCCTTAGCCCCCCTTCAACCCCTGCAACTAATGAAAAACTGTTTTTT. The chain employs TRBV9 and TRBJ1-4; D remains ambiguous. V was clipped by 4 bases and J by 0 bases, with 28 bases between them. The CDR3 is 21 amino acids. Germline CDR1 and CDR2: SGDLS and YYNGEE.

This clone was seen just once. The CDR3 is CASSQRDMNTEAFF. CDR3 sequence (DNA): TGCGCCAGCAGCCAGAGGGATATGAACACTGAAGCTTTCTTT. The J gene is TRBJ1-1, the V gene TRBV4-3, with unresolved D. V lost 3 bases and J 0 bases, leaving 8 bases between the germline ends. The germline CDR1 and CDR2 sequences are LGHNA and YSLEER. The length of the CDR3 is 14 residues.

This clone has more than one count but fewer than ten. The CDR3 DNA sequence: TGTGCCAGCAGCGTTAACAATGAGCAGTTCTTC. Its protein is CASSVNNEQFF. The chain recombines TRBV13 with TRBJ2-1; D not certain. V lost 5 bases, J lost 5 bases, and 4 bases lay in between. The germline gives CDR1 PRHDT, CDR2 FYEKMQ (reference sequence). This CDR3 has 11 amino acids.

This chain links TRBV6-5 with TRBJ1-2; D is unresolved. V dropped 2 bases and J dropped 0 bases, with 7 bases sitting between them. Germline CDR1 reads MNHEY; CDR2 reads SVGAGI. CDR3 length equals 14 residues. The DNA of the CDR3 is TGTGCCAGCAGTTACGCCAACACTAACTATGGCTACACCTTC. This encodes CASSYANTNYGYTF.

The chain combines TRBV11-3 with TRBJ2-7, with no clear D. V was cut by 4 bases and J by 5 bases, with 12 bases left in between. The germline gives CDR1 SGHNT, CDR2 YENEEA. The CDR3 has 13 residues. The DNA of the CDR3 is TGTGCCAGCAGCTACGGGCCGGGTAACGAGCAGTACTTC. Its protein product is CASSYGPGNEQYF.

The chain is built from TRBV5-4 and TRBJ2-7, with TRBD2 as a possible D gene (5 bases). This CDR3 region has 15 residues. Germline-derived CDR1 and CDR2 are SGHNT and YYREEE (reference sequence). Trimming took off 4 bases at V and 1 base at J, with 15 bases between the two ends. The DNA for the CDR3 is TGTGCCAGCAGCCTGGCCGGACGGGATTCCTACGAGCAGTACTTC. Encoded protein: CASSLAGRDSYEQYF. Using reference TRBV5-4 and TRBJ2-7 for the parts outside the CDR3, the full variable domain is ETGVTQSPTHLIKTRGQQVTLRCSSQSGHNTVSWYQQALGQGPQFIFQYYREEENGRGNFPPRFSGLQFPNYSSELNVNALELDDSALYLCASSLAGRDSYEQYFGPGTRLTVT.

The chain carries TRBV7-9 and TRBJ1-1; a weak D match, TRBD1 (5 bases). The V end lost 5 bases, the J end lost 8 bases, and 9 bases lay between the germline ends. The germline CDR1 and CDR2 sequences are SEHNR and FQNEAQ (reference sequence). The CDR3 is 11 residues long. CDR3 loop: CASSPRGEAFF. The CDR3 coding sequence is TGTGCCAGCAGCCCCCGGGGGGAAGCTTTCTTT.

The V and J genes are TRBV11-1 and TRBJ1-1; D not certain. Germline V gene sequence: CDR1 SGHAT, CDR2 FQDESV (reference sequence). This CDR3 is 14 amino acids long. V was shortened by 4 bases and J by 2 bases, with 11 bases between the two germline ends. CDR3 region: CASSSGPFNTEAFF. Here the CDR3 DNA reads TGTGCCAGCAGCTCCGGACCCTTTAACACTGAAGCTTTCTTT.

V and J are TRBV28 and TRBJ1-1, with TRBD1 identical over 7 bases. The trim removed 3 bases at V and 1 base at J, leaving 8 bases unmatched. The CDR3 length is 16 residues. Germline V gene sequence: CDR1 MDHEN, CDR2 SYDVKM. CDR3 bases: TGTGCCAGCAGTTTCCCAGCCTGGACAGGGAACACTGAAGCTTTCTTT. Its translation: CASSFPAWTGNTEAFF.

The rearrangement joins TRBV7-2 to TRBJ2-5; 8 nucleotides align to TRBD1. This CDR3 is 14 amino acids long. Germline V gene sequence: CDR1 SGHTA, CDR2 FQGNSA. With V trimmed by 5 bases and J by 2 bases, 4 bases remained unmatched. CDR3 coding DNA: TGTGCCAGCAGCCTCGACAGGGGTCAAGAGACCCAGTACTTC. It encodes CASSLDRGQETQYF.

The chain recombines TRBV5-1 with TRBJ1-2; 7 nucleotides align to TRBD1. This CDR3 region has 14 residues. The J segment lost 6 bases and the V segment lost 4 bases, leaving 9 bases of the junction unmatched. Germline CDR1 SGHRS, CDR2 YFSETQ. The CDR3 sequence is CASSPRRGEDGYTF. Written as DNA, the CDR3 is TGCGCCAGCAGCCCACGCAGGGGGGAGGATGGCTACACCTTC.

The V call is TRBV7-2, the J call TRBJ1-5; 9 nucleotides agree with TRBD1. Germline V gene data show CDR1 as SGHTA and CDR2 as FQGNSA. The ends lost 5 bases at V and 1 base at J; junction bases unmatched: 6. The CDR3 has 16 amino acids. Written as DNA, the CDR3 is TGTGCCAGCAGCCAGGCCGGGACAGGGAGCAATCAGCCCCAGCATTTT. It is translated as CASSQAGTGSNQPQHF. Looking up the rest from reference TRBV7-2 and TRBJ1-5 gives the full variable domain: GAGVSQSPSNKVTEKGKDVELRCDPISGHTALYWYRQSLGQGLEFLIYFQGNSAPDKSGLPSDRFSAERTGGSVSTLTIQRTQQEDSAVYLCASSQAGTGSNQPQHFGDGTRLSIL.

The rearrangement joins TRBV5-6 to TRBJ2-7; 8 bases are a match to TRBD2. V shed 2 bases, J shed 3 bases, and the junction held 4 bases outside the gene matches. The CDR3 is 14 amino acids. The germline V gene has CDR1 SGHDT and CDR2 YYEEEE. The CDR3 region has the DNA TGTGCCAGCAGCTTTAGCGGGAAAAACTACGAGCAGTACTTC. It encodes CASSFSGKNYEQYF. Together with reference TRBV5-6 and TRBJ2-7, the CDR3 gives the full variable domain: DAGVTQSPTHLIKTRGQQVTLRCSPKSGHDTVSWYQQALGQGPQFIFQYYEEEERQRGNFPDRFSGHQFPNYSSELNVNALLLGDSALYLCASSFSGKNYEQYFGPGTRLTVT.

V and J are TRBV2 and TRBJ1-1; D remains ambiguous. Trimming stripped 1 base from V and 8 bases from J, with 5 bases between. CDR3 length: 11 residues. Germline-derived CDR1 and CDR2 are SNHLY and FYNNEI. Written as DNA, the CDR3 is TGTGCCAGCAGTGAAGTCAGGGAAGCTTTCTTT. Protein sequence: CASSEVREAFF.

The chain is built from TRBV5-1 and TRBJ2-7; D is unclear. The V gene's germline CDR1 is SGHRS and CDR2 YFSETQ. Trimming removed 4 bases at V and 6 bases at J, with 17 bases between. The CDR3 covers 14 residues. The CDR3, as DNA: TGCGCCAGCAGCCTAAACGGCCCTCCTGGCGAGCAGTACTTC. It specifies CASSLNGPPGEQYF.

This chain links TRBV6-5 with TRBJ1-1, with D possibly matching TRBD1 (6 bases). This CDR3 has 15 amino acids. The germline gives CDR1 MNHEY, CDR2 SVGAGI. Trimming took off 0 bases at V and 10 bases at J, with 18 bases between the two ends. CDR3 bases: TGTGCCAGCAGTTACTCGGCACAGGGTAGCTTCGGAGCTTTCTTT. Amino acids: CASSYSAQGSFGAFF.

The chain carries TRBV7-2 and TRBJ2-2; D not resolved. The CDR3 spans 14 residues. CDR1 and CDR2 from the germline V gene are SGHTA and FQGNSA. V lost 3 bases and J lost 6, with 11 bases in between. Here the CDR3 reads CASSLEGSAGELFF. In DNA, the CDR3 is TGTGCCAGCAGCTTGGAAGGAAGTGCCGGGGAGCTGTTTTTT.